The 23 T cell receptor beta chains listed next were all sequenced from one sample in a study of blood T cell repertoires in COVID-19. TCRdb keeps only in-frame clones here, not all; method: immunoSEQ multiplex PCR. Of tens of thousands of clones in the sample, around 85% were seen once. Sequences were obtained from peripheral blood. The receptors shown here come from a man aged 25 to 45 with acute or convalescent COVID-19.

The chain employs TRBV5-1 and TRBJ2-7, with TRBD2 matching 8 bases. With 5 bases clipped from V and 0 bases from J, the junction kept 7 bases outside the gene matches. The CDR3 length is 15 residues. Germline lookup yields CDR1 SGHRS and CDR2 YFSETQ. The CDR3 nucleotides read TGCGCCAGCAGACCTACTAGCGGTCCCTCCTACGAGCAGTACTTC. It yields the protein CASRPTSGPSYEQYF. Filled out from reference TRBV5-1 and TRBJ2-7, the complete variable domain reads KAGVTQTPRYLIKTRGQQVTLSCSPISGHRSVSWYQQTPGQGLQFLFEYFSETQRNKGNFPGRFSGRQFSNSRSEMNVSTLELGDSALYLCASRPTSGPSYEQYFGPGTRLTVT.

CDR3 nucleotides: TGCGCCAGCAGCTCGGAACAGGGGATAACCGGGGAGCTGTTTTTT. Its translation: CASSSEQGITGELFF. V gene TRBV4-3 combines with J gene TRBJ2-2; 7 bases fit TRBD1. CDR1 and CDR2 (germline): LGHNA, YSLEER. The trim removed 5 bases at V and 5 bases at J, leaving 8 bases unmatched. This CDR3 region has 15 residues.

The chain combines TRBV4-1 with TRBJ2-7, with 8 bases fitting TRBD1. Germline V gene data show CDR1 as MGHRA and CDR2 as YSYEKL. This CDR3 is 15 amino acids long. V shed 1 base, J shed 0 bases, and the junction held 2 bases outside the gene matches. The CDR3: CASSQGTGRSYEQYF. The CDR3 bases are TGCGCCAGCAGCCAAGGGACAGGGCGCTCCTACGAGCAGTACTTC.

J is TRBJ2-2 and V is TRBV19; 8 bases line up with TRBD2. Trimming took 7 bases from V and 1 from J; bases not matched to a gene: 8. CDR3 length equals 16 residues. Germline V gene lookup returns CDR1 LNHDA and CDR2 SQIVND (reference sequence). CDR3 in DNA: TGTGCCAGTACAGCGGGAGAAGGGGTGAACACCGGGGAGCTGTTTTTT. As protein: CASTAGEGVNTGELFF.

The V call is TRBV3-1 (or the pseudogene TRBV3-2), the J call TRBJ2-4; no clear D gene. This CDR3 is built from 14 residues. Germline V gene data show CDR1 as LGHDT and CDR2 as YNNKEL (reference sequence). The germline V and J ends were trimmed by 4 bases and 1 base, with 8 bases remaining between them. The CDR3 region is CASSPNRAKNIQYF. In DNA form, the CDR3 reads TGTGCCAGCAGCCCGAACCGGGCCAAAAACATTCAGTACTTC.

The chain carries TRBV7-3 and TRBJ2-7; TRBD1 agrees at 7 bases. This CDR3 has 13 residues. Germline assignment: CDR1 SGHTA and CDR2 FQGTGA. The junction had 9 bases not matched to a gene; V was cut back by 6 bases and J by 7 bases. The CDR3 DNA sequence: TGTGCCAGCAGTTATGACAGGGTGGGTGAGCAGTACTTC. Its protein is CASSYDRVGEQYF.

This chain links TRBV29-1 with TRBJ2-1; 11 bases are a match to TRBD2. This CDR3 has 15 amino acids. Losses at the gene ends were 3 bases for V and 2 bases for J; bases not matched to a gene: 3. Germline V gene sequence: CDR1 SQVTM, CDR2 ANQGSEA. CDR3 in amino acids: CSVDGTSGTYNEQFF. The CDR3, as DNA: TGCAGCGTTGACGGGACTAGCGGAACCTACAATGAGCAGTTCTTC.

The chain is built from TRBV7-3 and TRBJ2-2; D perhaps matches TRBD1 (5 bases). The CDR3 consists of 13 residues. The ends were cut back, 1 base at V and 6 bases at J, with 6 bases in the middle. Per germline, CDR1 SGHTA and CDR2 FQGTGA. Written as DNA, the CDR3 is TGTGCCAGCAGCTTAATAGGGGCCGGGGAGCTGTTTTTT. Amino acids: CASSLIGAGELFF.

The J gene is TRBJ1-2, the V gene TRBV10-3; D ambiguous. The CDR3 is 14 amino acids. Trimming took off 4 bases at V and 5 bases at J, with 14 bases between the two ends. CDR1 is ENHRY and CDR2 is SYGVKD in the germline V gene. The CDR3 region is CAISAGLRVYGYTF. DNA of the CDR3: TGTGCCATCAGTGCGGGATTGAGGGTTTATGGCTACACCTTC.

The CDR3 loop reads CASSGTSNTGELFF. CDR3 DNA sequence: TGTGCCAGCAGCGGGACATCGAACACCGGGGAGCTGTTTTTT. The rearrangement joins TRBV11-1 to TRBJ2-2; TRBD1 might be the D (6 bases). Trimming pared 5 bases from V and 0 bases from J, leaving 7 bases between. Germline V gene sequence: CDR1 SGHAT, CDR2 FQDESV (reference sequence). This CDR3 contains 14 residues.

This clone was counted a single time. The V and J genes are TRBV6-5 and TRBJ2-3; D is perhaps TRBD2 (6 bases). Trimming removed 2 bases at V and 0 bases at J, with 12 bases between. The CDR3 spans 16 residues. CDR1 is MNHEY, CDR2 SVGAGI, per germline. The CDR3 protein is CASSYHTSTSTDTQYF. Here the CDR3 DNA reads TGTGCCAGCAGTTACCATACTAGCACTAGCACAGATACGCAGTATTTT.

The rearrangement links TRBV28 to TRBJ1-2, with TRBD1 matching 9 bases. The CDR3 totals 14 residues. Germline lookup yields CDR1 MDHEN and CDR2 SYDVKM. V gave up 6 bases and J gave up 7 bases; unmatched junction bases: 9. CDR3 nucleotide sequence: TGTGCCAGCAGACGGGACAGGGCTGTCGGTGGCTACACCTTC. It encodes CASRRDRAVGGYTF.

The chain's CDR3 is CASSRGQGKGFSGANVLTF. CDR3 DNA: TGTGCCAGCTCACGGGGACAGGGGAAAGGGTTCTCTGGGGCCAACGTCCTGACTTTC. This chain uses TRBV18 with TRBJ2-6; 10 bases fit TRBD1. Germline lookup yields CDR1 KGHSH and CDR2 LQKENI. Trimming cost V 4 bases and J 0 bases; bases outside gene matches: 9. The CDR3 has 19 amino acids.

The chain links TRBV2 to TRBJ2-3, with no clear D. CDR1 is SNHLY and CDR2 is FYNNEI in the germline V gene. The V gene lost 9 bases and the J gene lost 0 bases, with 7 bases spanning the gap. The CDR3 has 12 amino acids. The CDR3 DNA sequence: TGTGCCAGTTTCCAGAGCACAGATACGCAGTATTTT. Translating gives CASFQSTDTQYF. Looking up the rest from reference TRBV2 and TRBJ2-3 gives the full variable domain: EPEVTQTPSHQVTQMGQEVILRCVPISNHLYFYWYRQILGQKVEFLVSFYNNEISEKSEIFDDQFSVERPDGSNFTLKIRSTKLEDSAMYFCASFQSTDTQYFGPGTRLTVL.

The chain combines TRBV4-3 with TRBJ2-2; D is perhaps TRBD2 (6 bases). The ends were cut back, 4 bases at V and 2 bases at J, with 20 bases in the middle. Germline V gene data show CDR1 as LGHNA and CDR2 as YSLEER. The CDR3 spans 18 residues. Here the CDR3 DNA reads TGCGCCAGCAGCCGACGAAGTGCGGGGTCCCGCAACACCGGGGAGCTGTTTTTT. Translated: CASSRRSAGSRNTGELFF.

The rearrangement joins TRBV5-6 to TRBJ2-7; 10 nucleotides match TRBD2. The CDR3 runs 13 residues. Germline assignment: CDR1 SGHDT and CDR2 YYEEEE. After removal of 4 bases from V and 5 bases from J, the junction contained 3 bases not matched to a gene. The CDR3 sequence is CASSPGTSDEQYF. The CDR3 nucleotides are TGTGCCAGCAGCCCTGGGACTAGCGACGAGCAGTACTTC.

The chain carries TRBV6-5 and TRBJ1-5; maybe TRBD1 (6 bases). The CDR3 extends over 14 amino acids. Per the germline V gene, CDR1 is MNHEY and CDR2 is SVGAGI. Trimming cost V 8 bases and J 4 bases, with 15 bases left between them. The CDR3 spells CASDRLGLNQPQHF. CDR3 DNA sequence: TGTGCCAGCGACAGGTTGGGCCTTAATCAGCCCCAGCATTTT.

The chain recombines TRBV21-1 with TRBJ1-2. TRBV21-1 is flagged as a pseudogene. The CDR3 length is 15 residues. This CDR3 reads CASTPKEDSNYGYTF. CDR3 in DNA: TGTGCCAGCACCCCTAAGGAGGATTCTAACTATGGCTACACCTTC.

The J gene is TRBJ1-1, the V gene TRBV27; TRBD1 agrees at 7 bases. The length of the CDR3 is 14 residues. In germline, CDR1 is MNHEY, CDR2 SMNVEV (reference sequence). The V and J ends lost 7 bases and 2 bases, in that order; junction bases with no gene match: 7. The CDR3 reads CASKLTGINTEAFF. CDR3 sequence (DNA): TGTGCCAGCAAACTGACAGGGATAAACACTGAAGCTTTCTTT.

In nucleotides, the CDR3 is TGTGCCAGCAGTTATTTAGACACCGGGGAGCTGTTTTTT. It encodes CASSYLDTGELFF. The chain employs TRBV6-2 or TRBV6-3 and TRBJ2-2; no reliable D call. The V gene's germline CDR1 is MNHEY and CDR2 SVGEGT. Trimming left V 3 bases short and J 3 bases short, with 5 bases between. CDR3 length: 13 amino acids.

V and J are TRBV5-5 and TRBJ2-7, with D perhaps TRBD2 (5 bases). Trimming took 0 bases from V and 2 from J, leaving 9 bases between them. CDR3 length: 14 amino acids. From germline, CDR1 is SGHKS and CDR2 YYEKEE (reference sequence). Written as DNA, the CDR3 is TGTGCCAGCAGCTTGGGGGGAGATACCTACGAGCAGTACTTC. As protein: CASSLGGDTYEQYF.

The CDR3 loop reads CASSKNTGELFF. The CDR3 DNA reads TGTGCCAGCAGCAAAAACACCGGGGAGCTGTTTTTT. The J gene is TRBJ2-2, the V gene TRBV12-3 or TRBV12-4; D ambiguous. The CDR3 loop spans 12 amino acids. V shed 6 bases and J shed 2 bases, with 4 bases lying between them.

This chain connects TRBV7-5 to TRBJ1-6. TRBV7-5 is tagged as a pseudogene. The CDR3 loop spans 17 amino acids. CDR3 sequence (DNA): TGTGTCAGAAGCCCCGGGGGGGAGGTCCCCTATAATTCACCCCTCCACTTT. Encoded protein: CVRSPGGEVPYNSPLHF.